These 27 T cell receptor beta chains originate from one sample sequenced in a study of cytomegalovirus exposure and HLA in healthy donors. With 60 Vbeta and 13 Jbeta primers, the PCR was carried out. Sequenced by immunoSEQ multiplex PCR; TCRdb stores in-frame clones only, minus some. Altogether under 200,000 clones are present, approximately 70% being singletons, with the ten largest covering around 3%. The sample was PBMCs. The source is a woman between 35 and 50 years old in good health and CMV-seropositive.

The chain joins TRBV7-2 to TRBJ2-4; 9 bases fit TRBD2. V shed 8 bases, J shed 7 bases, and the junction held 9 bases outside the gene matches. CDR1 and CDR2 (germline): SGHTA, FQGNSA. CDR3 length: 14 amino acids. The CDR3 region is CASSSAGGLNIQYF. CDR3 coding DNA: TGTGCCAGCTCTTCGGCGGGGGGGCTGAACATTCAGTACTTC.

This clone occurred a few times. The same CDR3 can be traced to other DNA sequences in this sample. The chain links TRBV4-3 to TRBJ2-1; 8 positions agree with TRBD2. The length of the CDR3 is 16 residues. Trimming took 3 bases from V and 0 from J; bases not matched to a gene: 4. Germline values: CDR1 LGHNA, CDR2 YSLEER. Here the CDR3 reads CASSQVAGSSYNEQFF. The CDR3, as DNA: TGCGCCAGCAGCCAGGTAGCGGGGAGCTCCTACAATGAGCAGTTCTTC.

This chain connects TRBV7-9 to TRBJ2-1; unclear D gene. Trimming removed 5 bases at V and 8 bases at J, with 10 bases between. Germline assignment: CDR1 SEHNR and CDR2 FQNEAQ (reference sequence). The CDR3 length is 12 residues. The CDR3 sequence: CASSPGGYEQFF. CDR3 DNA sequence: TGTGCCAGCAGCCCTGGTGGCTATGAGCAGTTCTTC.

The chain has TRBV27 and TRBJ2-1, with D possibly matching TRBD1 (7 bases). Trimming removed 2 bases from V and 0 bases from J, with 11 bases in between. The CDR3 loop spans 16 amino acids. Per the germline V gene, CDR1 is MNHEY and CDR2 is SMNVEV (reference sequence). DNA for the CDR3: TGTGCCAGCAGTTTACAGGGGGGAACCTCCTACAATGAGCAGTTCTTC. This encodes CASSLQGGTSYNEQFF.

V and J are TRBV28 and TRBJ2-3, with a tentative D call TRBD2 (5 bases). Looked up from germline, CDR1 is MDHEN and CDR2 is SYDVKM. This CDR3 is 17 amino acids long. V was shortened by 1 base and J by 0 bases, with 14 bases between the two germline ends. CDR3 residues: CASSLSLSAQSTDTQYF. The CDR3 DNA reads as TGTGCCAGCAGTTTATCCCTTAGCGCCCAAAGCACAGATACGCAGTATTTT.

V is TRBV11-2 and J is TRBJ2-7; TRBD2 matches 8 bases. The CDR3 is 15 residues long. Germline V gene data show CDR1 as SGHAT and CDR2 as FQNNGV. V was clipped by 3 bases and J by 3 bases; unmatched bases: 7. CDR3 amino acids: CASSFAGGERYEQYF. DNA for the CDR3: TGTGCCAGCAGCTTTGCGGGAGGAGAACGCTACGAGCAGTACTTC.

This clone was seen only a few times. V and J are TRBV11-2 and TRBJ2-7, with D unresolved. The V end lost 7 bases, the J end lost 7 bases, and 14 bases lay between the germline ends. The CDR3 contains 12 residues. Germline V lookup: CDR1 SGHAT, CDR2 FQNNGV. The CDR3 coding sequence is TGTGCCAGCACCACCGGGTCTTGGGAGCAGTACTTC. Translated, it gives CASTTGSWEQYF.

The V gene is TRBV4-2, the J gene TRBJ2-3; possibly TRBD2 for D (6 bases). V gave up 1 base and J gave up 4 bases, with 12 bases separating them. The germline V gene encodes CDR1 LGHNA and CDR2 YNFKEQ. This CDR3 contains 15 residues. The CDR3: CASSQGAGWADTQYF. The CDR3 bases are TGTGCCAGCAGCCAAGGTGCGGGATGGGCAGATACGCAGTATTTT.

This clone was seen a single time. The chain couples TRBV15 to TRBJ2-3; tentative D call: TRBD1 (5 bases). V lost 6 bases to trimming and J lost 8 bases, with 15 bases between them. Germline values: CDR1 LNHNV, CDR2 YYDKDF (reference sequence). The CDR3 is 13 amino acids. DNA for the CDR3: TGTGCCACCAGGACAGTAACCACCACTACGCAGTATTTT. It codes for CATRTVTTTTQYF.

The rearrangement uses TRBV29-1 and TRBJ1-2, with a weak D call TRBD1 (5 bases). The CDR3 runs to 11 residues. The V gene lost 4 bases and the J gene lost 6 bases, with 9 bases spanning the gap. Germline V CDR1 and CDR2: SQVTM, ANQGSEA. The chain's CDR3 is CSVGQGDGYTF. The CDR3 DNA reads TGCAGCGTTGGTCAGGGTGATGGCTACACCTTC.

The V and J genes are TRBV11-3 and TRBJ2-3; tentative D call: TRBD1 (5 bases). The CDR3 length is 16 residues. The V end lost 0 bases, the J end lost 2 bases, and 12 bases lay between the germline ends. Germline V gene lookup returns CDR1 SGHNT and CDR2 YENEEA. This CDR3 reads CASSLDAGQNTDTQYF. Written as DNA, the CDR3 is TGTGCCAGCAGCTTAGATGCAGGGCAAAACACAGATACGCAGTATTTT.

The chain employs TRBV13 and TRBJ1-1; D is possibly TRBD1 (5 bases). In germline, CDR1 is PRHDT, CDR2 FYEKMQ (reference sequence). Trimming left V 5 bases short and J 4 bases short, with 14 bases between. The CDR3 has 14 residues. In DNA, the CDR3 is TGTGCCAGCAGCCCCGAGACAGCCGGCACTGAAGCTTTCTTT. Translation: CASSPETAGTEAFF.

The chain employs TRBV7-9 and TRBJ2-3, with 12 bases that match TRBD2. Trimming at V came to 6 bases and at J to 5 bases, leaving 9 bases not matched to a gene. Germline-derived CDR1 and CDR2 are SEHNR and FQNEAQ (reference sequence). This CDR3 has 16 amino acids. In nucleotides, the CDR3 is TGTGCCAGCAGTTTCTACGGACTAGCGGGGAGAGATACGCAGTATTTT. It translates to CASSFYGLAGRDTQYF.

This sequence joins TRBV5-1 and TRBJ2-3; 9 bases align to TRBD2. The CDR3 totals 15 residues. Germline V CDR1 and CDR2: SGHRS, YFSETQ. J lost 4 bases, V lost 3 bases, and 6 bases had no gene match. The CDR3 loop is CASSSSGVPPDTQYF. Written as DNA, the CDR3 is TGCGCCAGCAGCTCTAGCGGGGTGCCTCCAGATACGCAGTATTTT. Full variable domain (outside the CDR3, taken from reference TRBV5-1 and TRBJ2-3): KAGVTQTPRYLIKTRGQQVTLSCSPISGHRSVSWYQQTPGQGLQFLFEYFSETQRNKGNFPGRFSGRQFSNSRSEMNVSTLELGDSALYLCASSSSGVPPDTQYFGPGTRLTVL.

The V call is TRBV19, the J call TRBJ2-2; no definite D call. Deletions cut 10 bases from V and 1 base from J, with 7 bases between. There are 12 residues in the CDR3. From germline, CDR1 is LNHDA and CDR2 SQIVND (reference sequence). The CDR3 DNA is TGTGCCATCCGGAGGAACACCGGGGAGCTGTTTTTT. This sequence encodes CAIRRNTGELFF.

The chain combines TRBV18 with TRBJ2-7, with TRBD2 matching over 11 bases. Germline V CDR1 and CDR2: KGHSH, LQKENI. This CDR3 comprises 15 residues. V was clipped by 6 bases and J by 0 bases; unmatched bases: 4. The DNA for the CDR3 is TGTGCCAGCTCCCCGGGACTAGCGGCCTCCTACGAGCAGTACTTC. Translation gives CASSPGLAASYEQYF.

This sequence joins TRBV4-2 and TRBJ1-2; D might be TRBD1 (5 bases). Trimming pared 0 bases from V and 3 bases from J, leaving 11 bases between. The germline gives CDR1 LGHNA, CDR2 YNFKEQ. This CDR3 comprises 15 residues. Here the CDR3 reads CASSQERAGYYGYTF. The CDR3 DNA reads as TGTGCCAGCAGCCAAGAAAGGGCAGGGTACTATGGCTACACCTTC.

The gene calls are TRBV28 and TRBJ2-7, with 7 bases fitting TRBD2. Germline V gives CDR1 MDHEN, CDR2 SYDVKM. Trimming cost V 7 bases and J 1 base; bases outside gene matches: 13. This CDR3 has 16 amino acids. The CDR3 coding sequence is TGTGCCAGCATACCAGCGCCTGGGGACTATTCCTACGAGCAGTACTTC. Encoded protein: CASIPAPGDYSYEQYF.

This rearrangement joins TRBV11-2 to TRBJ1-2; possibly TRBD1 for D (5 bases). Trimming took 5 bases from V and 7 from J, leaving 14 bases between them. In germline, CDR1 is SGHAT, CDR2 FQNNGV. The CDR3 totals 13 residues. CDR3 loop: CASSPRVGGGYTF. The CDR3 DNA sequence: TGTGCCAGCAGCCCCAGGGTTGGCGGTGGCTACACCTTC.

This clone has just a few counts. The J gene is TRBJ2-7, the V gene TRBV28; D not certain. Germline lookup yields CDR1 MDHEN and CDR2 SYDVKM. The CDR3 sequence is 16 residues long. Trimming left V 4 bases short and J 2 bases short, with 18 bases between. The CDR3 region is CASSSIFLSVPYEQYF. DNA for the CDR3: TGTGCCAGCAGTTCAATATTCCTAAGTGTTCCCTACGAGCAGTACTTC. Filled out from reference TRBV28 and TRBJ2-7, the complete variable domain reads DVKVTQSSRYLVKRTGEKVFLECVQDMDHENMFWYRQDPGLGLRLIYFSYDVKMKEKGDIPEGYSVSREKKERFSLILESASTNQTSMYLCASSSIFLSVPYEQYFGPGTRLTVT.

This rearrangement joins TRBV15 to TRBJ1-2, with TRBD1 as a possible D gene (6 bases). Trimming stripped 0 bases from V and 3 bases from J, with 8 bases between. The CDR3 is 14 residues long. The V gene's germline CDR1 is LNHNV and CDR2 YYDKDF (reference sequence). CDR3 sequence: CATSREQGYYGYTF. CDR3 bases: TGTGCCACCAGCAGAGAACAGGGATACTATGGCTACACCTTC.

This clone showed up just a few times. This rearrangement joins TRBV18 to TRBJ2-4; 9 nucleotides agree with TRBD1. The V segment lost 5 bases and the J segment 7 bases; nucleotides outside the gene matches: 6. The CDR3 spans 14 residues. Germline V gene lookup returns CDR1 KGHSH and CDR2 LQKENI. CDR3 region: CASSDRTGENIQYF. CDR3 DNA: TGTGCCAGCTCAGATCGGACAGGGGAGAACATTCAGTACTTC.

The V call is TRBV7-6, the J call TRBJ2-1; 7 bases fit TRBD2. The CDR3 runs 15 residues. With V trimmed by 3 bases and J by 4 bases, 6 bases remained unmatched. Germline CDR1 reads SGHVS; CDR2 reads FNYEAQ. The CDR3 region is CASSLGGRRYNEQFF. The CDR3 DNA sequence: TGTGCCAGCAGCTTGGGCGGGAGAAGATACAATGAGCAGTTCTTC.

This clone was seen only once. At one of its ends the junction is not consistent with the germline gene, which may arise from a read error. The chain joins TRBV5-1 to TRBJ1-2; D is perhaps TRBD1 (5 bases). There are 15 residues in the CDR3. The germline V gene encodes CDR1 SGHRS and CDR2 YFSETQ. The CDR3 DNA follows: TGCGCCAGCAGCTTGGGGTCCGGGGGACGGGAGGGCTACCCCTTC. Amino acids: CASSLGSGGREGYPF.

The chain combines TRBV6-6 with TRBJ1-1; D unresolved. V lost 2 bases, J lost 4 bases, and 11 bases lay in between. Germline V CDR1 and CDR2: MNHNY, SVGAGI (reference sequence). The CDR3 loop spans 14 amino acids. This CDR3 is CASSYPTGSTEAFF. CDR3 DNA sequence: TGTGCCAGCAGTTACCCAACGGGGTCCACTGAAGCTTTCTTT.

This chain uses TRBV28 with TRBJ1-4, with 9 bases fitting TRBD1. Unmatched junction bases numbered 9, after V lost 7 bases and J lost 6 bases. This CDR3 comprises 15 residues. Germline V gives CDR1 MDHEN, CDR2 SYDVKM. The CDR3 is CASTRDREGYEKLFF. CDR3 coding DNA: TGTGCCAGCACCAGGGACAGGGAGGGGTATGAAAAACTGTTTTTT.

CDR3 DNA: TGTGCCAGCAGGACAGGAGCGAACACCGGGGAGCTGTTTTTT. Its protein product is CASRTGANTGELFF. J is TRBJ2-2 and V is TRBV19; 7 positions agree with TRBD1. V lost 9 bases to trimming and J lost 0 bases; unmatched junction nucleotides: 4. The CDR3 has 14 amino acids. Germline CDR1 and CDR2: LNHDA and SQIVND (reference sequence).